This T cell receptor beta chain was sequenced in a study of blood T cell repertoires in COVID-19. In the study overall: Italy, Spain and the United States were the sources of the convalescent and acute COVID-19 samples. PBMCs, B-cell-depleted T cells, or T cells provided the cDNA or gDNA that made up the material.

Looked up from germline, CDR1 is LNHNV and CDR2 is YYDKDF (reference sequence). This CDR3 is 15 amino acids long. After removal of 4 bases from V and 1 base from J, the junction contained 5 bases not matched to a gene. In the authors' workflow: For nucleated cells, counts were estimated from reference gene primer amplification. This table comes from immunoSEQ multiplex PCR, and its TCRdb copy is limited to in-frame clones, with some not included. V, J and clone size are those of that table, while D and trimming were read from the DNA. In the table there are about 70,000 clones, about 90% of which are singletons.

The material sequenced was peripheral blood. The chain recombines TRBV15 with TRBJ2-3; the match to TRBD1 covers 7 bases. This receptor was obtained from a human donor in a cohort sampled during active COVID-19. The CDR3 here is CATSTITGGTDTQYF. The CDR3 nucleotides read TGTGCCACCAGCACCATAACAGGGGGCACAGATACGCAGTATTTT.